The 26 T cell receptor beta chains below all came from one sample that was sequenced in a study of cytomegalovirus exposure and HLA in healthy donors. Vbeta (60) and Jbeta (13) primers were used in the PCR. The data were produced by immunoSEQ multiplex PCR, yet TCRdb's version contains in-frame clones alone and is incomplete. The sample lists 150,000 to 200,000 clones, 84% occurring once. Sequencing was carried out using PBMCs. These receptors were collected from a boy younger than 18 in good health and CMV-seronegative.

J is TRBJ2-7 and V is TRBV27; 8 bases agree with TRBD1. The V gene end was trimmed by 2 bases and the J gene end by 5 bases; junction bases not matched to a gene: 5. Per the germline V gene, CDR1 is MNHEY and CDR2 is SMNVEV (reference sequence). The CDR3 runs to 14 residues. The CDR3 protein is CASSLLRGPHEQYF. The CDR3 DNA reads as TGTGCCAGCAGTTTACTCAGGGGGCCCCACGAGCAGTACTTC.

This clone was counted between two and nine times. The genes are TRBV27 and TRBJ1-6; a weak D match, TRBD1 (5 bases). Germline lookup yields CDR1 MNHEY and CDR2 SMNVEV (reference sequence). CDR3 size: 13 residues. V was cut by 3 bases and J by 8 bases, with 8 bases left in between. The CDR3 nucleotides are TGTGCCAGCAGTTTCATCAGGGATTCACCCCTCCACTTT. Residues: CASSFIRDSPLHF.

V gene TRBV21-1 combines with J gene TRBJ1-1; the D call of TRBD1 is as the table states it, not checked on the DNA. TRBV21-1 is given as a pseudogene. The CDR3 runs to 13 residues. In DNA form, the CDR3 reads TGTGCCAGTGGGGCAGGGGGTCGTCAAGAAGCTTTCTTT. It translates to CASGAGGRQEAFF.

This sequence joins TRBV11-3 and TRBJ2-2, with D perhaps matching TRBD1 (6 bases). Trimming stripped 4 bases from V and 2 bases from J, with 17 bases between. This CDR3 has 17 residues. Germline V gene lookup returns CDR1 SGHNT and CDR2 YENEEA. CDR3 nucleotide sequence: TGTGCCAGCAGCTCTCCACAGGGTAACCCAAACACCGGGGAGCTGTTTTTT. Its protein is CASSSPQGNPNTGELFF.

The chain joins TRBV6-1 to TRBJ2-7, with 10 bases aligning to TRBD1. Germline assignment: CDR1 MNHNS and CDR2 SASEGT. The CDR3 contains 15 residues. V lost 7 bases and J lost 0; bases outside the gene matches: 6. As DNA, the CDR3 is TGTGCCAGCACCCGACAGGGGGCGAGCTCCTACGAGCAGTACTTC. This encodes CASTRQGASSYEQYF.

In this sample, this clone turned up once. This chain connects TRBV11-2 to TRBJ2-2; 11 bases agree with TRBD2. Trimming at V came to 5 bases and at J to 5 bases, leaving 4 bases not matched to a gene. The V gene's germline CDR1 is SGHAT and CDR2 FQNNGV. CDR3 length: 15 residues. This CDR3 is CASSPGLAVTGELFF. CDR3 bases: TGTGCCAGCAGCCCGGGACTAGCGGTTACCGGGGAGCTGTTTTTT.

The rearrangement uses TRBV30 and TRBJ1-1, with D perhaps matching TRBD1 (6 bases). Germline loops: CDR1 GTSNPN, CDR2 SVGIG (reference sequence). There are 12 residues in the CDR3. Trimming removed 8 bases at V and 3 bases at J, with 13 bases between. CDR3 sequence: CARDRSDTEAFF. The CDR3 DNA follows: TGTGCCCGCGACAGGTCGGACACTGAAGCTTTCTTT.

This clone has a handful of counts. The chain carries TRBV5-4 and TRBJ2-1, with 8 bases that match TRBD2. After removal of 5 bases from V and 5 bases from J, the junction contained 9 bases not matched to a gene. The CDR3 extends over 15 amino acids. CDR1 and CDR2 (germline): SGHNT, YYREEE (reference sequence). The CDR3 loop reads CASSPIAGLDNEQFF. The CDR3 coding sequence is TGTGCCAGCAGTCCGATAGCGGGGCTTGACAATGAGCAGTTCTTC.

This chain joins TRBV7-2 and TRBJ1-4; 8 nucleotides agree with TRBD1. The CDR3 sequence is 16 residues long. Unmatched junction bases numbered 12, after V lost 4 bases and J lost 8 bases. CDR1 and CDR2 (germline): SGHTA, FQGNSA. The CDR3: CASSSTGGGANEKLFF. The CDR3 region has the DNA TGTGCCAGCAGCTCCACAGGGGGGGGTGCCAACGAAAAACTGTTTTTT.

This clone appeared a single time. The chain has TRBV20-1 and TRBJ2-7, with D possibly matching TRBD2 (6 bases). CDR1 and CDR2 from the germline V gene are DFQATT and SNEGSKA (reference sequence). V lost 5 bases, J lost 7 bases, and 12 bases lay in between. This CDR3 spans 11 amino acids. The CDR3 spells CSAGARGEQYF. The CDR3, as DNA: TGCAGTGCTGGAGCCCGGGGGGAGCAGTACTTC.

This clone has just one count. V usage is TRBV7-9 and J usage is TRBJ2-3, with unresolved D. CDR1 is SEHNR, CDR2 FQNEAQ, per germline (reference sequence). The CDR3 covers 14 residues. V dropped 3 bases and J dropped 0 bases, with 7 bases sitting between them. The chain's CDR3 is CASSFLDSTDTQYF. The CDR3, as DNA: TGTGCCAGCAGCTTTCTAGATAGCACAGATACGCAGTATTTT. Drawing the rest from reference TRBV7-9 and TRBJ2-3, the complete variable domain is DTGVSQNPRHKITKRGQNVTFRCDPISEHNRLYWYRQTLGQGPEFLTYFQNEAQLEKSRLLSDRFSAERPKGSFSTLEIQRTEQGDSAMYLCASSFLDSTDTQYFGPGTRLTVL.

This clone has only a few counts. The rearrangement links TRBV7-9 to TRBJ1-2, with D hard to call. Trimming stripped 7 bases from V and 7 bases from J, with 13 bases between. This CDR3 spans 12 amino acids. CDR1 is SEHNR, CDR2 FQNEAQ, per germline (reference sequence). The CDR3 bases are TGTGCCAGCATCACCCCCCCCGGTGGCTACACCTTC. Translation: CASITPPGGYTF. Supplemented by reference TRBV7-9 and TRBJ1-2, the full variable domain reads DTGVSQNPRHKITKRGQNVTFRCDPISEHNRLYWYRQTLGQGPEFLTYFQNEAQLEKSRLLSDRFSAERPKGSFSTLEIQRTEQGDSAMYLCASITPPGGYTFGSGTRLTVV.

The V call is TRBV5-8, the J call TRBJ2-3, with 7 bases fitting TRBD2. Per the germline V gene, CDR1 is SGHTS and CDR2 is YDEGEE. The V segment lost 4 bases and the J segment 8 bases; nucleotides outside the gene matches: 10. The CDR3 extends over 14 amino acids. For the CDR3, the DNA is TGTGCCAGCAGCCACGTTCTGGGAGGGGCTACGCAGTATTTT. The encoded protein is CASSHVLGGATQYF.

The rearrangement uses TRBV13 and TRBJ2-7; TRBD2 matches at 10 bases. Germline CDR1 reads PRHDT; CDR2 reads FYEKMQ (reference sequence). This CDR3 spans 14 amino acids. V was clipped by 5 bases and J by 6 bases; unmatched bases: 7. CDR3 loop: CASSLPAGGPEQYF. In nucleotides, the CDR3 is TGTGCCAGCAGCCTACCAGCGGGAGGGCCCGAGCAGTACTTC.

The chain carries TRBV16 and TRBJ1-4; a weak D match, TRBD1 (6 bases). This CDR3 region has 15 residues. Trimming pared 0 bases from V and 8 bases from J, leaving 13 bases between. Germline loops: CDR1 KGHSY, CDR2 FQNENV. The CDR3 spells CASSQSSGAGEKLFF. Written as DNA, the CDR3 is TGTGCCAGCAGCCAATCATCAGGGGCGGGCGAAAAACTGTTTTTT.

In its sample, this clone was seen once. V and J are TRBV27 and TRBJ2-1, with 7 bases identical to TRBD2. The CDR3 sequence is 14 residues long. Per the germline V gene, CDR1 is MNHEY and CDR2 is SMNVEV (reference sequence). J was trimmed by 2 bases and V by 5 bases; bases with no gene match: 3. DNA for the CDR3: TGTGCCAGCAGTGGCGGGGGTACCTACAATGAGCAGTTCTTC. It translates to CASSGGGTYNEQFF.

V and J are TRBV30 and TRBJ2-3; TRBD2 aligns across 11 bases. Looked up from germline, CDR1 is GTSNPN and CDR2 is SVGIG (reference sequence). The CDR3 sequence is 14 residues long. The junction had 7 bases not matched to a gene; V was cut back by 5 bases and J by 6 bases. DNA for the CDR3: TGTGCCTGGGCGACTAGCGGGGTAGGCGATACGCAGTATTTT. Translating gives CAWATSGVGDTQYF.

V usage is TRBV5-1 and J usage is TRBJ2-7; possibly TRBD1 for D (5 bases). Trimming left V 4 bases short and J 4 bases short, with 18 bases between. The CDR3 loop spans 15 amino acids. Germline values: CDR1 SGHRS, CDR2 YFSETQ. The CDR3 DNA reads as TGCGCCAGCAGCGTAAACCAGGGATTCGGGTACGAGCAGTACTTC. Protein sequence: CASSVNQGFGYEQYF.

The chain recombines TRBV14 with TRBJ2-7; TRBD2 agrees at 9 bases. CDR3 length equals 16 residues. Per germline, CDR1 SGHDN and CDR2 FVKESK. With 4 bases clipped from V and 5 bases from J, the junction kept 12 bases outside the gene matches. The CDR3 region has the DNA TGTGCCAGCAGCCCCCCCAGGCGGGGGGGCCGCCACGAGCAGTACTTC. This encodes CASSPPRRGGRHEQYF.

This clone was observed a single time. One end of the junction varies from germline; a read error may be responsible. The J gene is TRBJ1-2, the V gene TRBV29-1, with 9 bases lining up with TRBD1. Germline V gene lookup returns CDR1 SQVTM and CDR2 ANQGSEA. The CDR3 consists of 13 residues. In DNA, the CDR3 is TGCAGCGTAGAAGAACAGGGGGCGATGGGCTACACCTTC. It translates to CSVEEQGAMGYTF.

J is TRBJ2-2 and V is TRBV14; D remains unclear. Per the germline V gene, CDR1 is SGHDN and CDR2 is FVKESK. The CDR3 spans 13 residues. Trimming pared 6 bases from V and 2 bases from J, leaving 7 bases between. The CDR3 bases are TGTGCCAGCAGTCGTGTAAACACCGGGGAGCTGTTTTTT. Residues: CASSRVNTGELFF.

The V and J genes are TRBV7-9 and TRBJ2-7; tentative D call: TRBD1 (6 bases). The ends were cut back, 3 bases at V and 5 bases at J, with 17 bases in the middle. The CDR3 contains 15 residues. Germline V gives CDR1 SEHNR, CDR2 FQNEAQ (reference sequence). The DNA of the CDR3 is TGTGCCAGCAGCTTTTCTGACGGACAGTACCACGAGCAGTACTTC. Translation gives CASSFSDGQYHEQYF.

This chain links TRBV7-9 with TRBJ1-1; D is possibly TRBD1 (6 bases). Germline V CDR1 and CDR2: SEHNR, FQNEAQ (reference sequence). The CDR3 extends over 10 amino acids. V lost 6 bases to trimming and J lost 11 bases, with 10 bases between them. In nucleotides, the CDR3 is TGTGCCAGCAGGTCTGACAGGGCTTTCTTT. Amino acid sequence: CASRSDRAFF.

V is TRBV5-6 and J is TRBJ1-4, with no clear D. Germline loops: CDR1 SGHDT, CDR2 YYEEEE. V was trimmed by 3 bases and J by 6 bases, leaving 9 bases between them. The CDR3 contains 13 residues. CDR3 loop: CASSYTNHEKLFF. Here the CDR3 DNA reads TGTGCCAGCAGCTACACTAACCATGAAAAACTGTTTTTT.

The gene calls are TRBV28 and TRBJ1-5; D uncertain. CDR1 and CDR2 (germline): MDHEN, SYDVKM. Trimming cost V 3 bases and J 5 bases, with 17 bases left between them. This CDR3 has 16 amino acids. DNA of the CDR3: TGTGCCAGCAGTTTTTCCCCTGGGCAGGAGGATCAGCCCCAGCATTTT. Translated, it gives CASSFSPGQEDQPQHF.

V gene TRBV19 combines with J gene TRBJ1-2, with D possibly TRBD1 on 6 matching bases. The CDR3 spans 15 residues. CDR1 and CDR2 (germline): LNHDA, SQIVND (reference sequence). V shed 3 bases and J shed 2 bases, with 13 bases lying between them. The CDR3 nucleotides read TGTGCCAGTAGTATGGCCCAGGGGCTCAACTATGGCTACACCTTC. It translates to CASSMAQGLNYGYTF.